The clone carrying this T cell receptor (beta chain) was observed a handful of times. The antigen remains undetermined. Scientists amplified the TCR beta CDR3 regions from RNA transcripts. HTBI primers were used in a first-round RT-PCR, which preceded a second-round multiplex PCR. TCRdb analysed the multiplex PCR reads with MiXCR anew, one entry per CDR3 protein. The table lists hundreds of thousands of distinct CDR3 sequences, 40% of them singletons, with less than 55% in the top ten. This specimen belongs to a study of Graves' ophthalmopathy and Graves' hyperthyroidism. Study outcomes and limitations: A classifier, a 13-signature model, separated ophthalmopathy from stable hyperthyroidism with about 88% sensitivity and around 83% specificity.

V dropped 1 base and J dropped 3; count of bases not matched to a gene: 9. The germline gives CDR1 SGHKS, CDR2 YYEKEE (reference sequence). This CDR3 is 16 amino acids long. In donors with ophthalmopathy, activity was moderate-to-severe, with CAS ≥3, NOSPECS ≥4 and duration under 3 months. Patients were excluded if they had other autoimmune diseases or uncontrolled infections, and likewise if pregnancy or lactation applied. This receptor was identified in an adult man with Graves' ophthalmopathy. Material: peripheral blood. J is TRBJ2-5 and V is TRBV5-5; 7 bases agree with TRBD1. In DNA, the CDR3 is TGTGCCAGCAGCTTGAGTGTGGGGCAGGGGGAAGAGACCCAGTACTTC. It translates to CASSLSVGQGEETQYF.